This T cell receptor (beta chain) was sequenced during a study of T cell repertoires in cytomegalovirus infection. Whole-study context: CMV infection together with matching HLA type was indicated by public TCR beta signatures. Study outcomes and limitations: Clonotype analysis showed dominance of the ex vivo response by HLA-C-restricted CMV-specific TCR beta clonotypes. Based on cumulative public TCR beta family frequency, carriers of CMV plus the relevant HLA were identified.

TCRdb analysed the reads with MiXCR anew, one entry per CDR3 protein. The repertoire has about 890,000 distinct CDR3 sequences, approximately 32% of them found once; the top ten carry 13%. Germline V gene sequence: CDR1 SGHVS, CDR2 FNYEAQ. Trimming stripped 4 bases from V and 13 bases from J, with 16 bases between. CDR3 size: 12 residues. Ten or more counts support this clonotype. As yet, its antigen is unknown. The TCR comes from a human donor in good health (CMV status not recorded). Some clones in this sample may be carry-over from other donors' samples. The sample was cultured CD8+ T cells from PBMCs, taken from culture after CMV antigen stimulation. V usage is TRBV7-6 and J usage is TRBJ1-2, with D possibly matching TRBD1 (5 bases). This CDR3 is CASSSKGPGLTF. In DNA form, the CDR3 reads TGTGCCAGCAGCTCTAAGGGACCTGGGCTCACCTTC.